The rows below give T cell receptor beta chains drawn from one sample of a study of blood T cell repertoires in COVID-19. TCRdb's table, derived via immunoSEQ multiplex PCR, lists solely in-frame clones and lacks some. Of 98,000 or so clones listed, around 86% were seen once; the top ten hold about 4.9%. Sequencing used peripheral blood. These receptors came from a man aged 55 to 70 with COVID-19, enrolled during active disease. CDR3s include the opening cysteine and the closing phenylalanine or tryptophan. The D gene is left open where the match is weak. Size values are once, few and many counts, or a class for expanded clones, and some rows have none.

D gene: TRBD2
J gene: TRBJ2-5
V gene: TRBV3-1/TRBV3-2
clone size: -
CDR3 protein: CASSLRTSGETQYF
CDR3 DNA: TGTGCCAGCAGCTTGAGGACTAGCGGGGAGACCCAGTACTTC

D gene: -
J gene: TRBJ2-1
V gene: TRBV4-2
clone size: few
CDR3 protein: CASSQDHSGLLYNEQFF
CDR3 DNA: TGTGCCAGCAGCCAAGATCATAGCGGCCTCCTCTACAATGAGCAGTTCTTC

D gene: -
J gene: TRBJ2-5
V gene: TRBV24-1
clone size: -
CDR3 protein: CATSDSRTVQETQYF
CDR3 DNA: TGTGCCACCAGTGATTCTAGGACAGTGCAAGAGACCCAGTACTTC

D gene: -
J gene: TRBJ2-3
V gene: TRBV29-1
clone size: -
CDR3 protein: CSVAADTDTQYF
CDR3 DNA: TGCAGCGTTGCAGCGGACACAGATACGCAGTATTTT

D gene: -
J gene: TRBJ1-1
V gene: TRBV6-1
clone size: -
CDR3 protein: CASSESGGTTEAFF
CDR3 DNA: TGTGCCAGCAGTGAGTCCGGGGGTACCACTGAAGCTTTCTTT

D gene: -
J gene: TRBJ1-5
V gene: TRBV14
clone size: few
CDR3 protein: CASSQDSRQPQHF
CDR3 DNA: TGTGCCAGCAGCCAAGACTCGAGGCAGCCCCAGCATTTT

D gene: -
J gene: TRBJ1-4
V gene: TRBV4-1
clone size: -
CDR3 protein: CASSPGPGEEKLFF
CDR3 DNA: TGCGCCAGCAGCCCGGGACCGGGAGAGGAAAAACTGTTTTTT

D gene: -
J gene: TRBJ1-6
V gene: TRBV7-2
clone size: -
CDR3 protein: CASSDVGGKASPLHF
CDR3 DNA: TGTGCCAGCAGCGACGTCGGGGGAAAGGCTTCACCCCTCCACTTT

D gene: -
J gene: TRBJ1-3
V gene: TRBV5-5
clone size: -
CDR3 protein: CASSFTWDILPGNTIYF
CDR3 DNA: TGTGCCAGCAGCTTTACTTGGGACATATTACCTGGAAACACCATATATTTT

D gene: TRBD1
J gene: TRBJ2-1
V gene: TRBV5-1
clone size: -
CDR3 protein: CASSLVDRGFGGEQFF
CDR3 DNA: TGCGCCAGCAGCTTGGTAGACAGGGGGTTTGGCGGTGAGCAGTTCTTC

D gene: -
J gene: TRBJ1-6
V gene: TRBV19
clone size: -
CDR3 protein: CASSSRGSNSPLHF
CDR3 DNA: TGTGCCAGTAGTAGCAGGGGCTCGAATTCACCCCTCCACTTT

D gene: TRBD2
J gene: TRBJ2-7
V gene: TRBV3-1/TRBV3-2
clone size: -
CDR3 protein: CASSQERTSVRQYF
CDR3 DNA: TGTGCCAGCAGCCAGGAGAGGACTAGCGTCCGCCAGTACTTC

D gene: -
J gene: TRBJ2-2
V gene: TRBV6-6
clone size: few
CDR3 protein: CASSLQERTGELFF
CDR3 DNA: TGTGCCAGCAGTTTACAGGAGCGAACCGGGGAGCTGTTTTTT

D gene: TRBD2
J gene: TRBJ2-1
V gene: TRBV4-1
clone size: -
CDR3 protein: CASSQEVPSGDYNEQFF
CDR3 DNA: TGCGCCAGCAGCCAAGAGGTTCCTAGCGGGGACTACAATGAGCAGTTCTTC

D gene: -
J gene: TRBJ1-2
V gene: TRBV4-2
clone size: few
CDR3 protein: CASSQDSAGEGYTF
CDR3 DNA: TGTGCCAGCAGCCAAGACTCGGCAGGCGAGGGCTACACCTTC

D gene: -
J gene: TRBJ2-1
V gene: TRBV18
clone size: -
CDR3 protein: CASSRRTELYNEQFF
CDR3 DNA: TGTGCCAGCTCACGAAGGACAGAACTTTACAATGAGCAGTTCTTC

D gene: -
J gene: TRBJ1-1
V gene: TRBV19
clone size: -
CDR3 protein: CASSIGGMNTEAFF
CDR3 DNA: TGTGCCAGTAGTATTGGAGGAATGAACACTGAAGCTTTCTTT

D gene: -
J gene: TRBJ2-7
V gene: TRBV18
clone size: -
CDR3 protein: CASSPPGQPYEQYF
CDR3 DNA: TGTGCCAGCTCACCACCGGGGCAGCCCTACGAGCAGTACTTC

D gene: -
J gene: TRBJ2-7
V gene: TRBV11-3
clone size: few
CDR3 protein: CASSLRGLGQYF
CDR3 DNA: TGTGCCAGCAGCTTACGCGGCCTTGGGCAGTACTTC

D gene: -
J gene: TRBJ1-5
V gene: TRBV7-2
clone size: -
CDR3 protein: CASSLNPGGVGQPQHF
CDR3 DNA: TGTGCCAGCAGCTTAAACCCGGGGGGCGTTGGGCAGCCCCAGCATTTT

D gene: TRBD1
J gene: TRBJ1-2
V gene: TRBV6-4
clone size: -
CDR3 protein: CASRVTGGVDGYTF
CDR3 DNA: TGTGCCAGCAGAGTGACAGGGGGCGTGGATGGCTACACCTTC

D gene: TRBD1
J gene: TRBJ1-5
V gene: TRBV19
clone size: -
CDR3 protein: CASSTGQVSNQPQHF
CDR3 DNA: TGTGCCAGTAGTACGGGACAGGTTAGCAATCAGCCCCAGCATTTT

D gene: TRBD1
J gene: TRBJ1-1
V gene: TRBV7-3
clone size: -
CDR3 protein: CASPRGQAEAFF
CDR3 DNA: TGTGCCAGCCCAAGGGGGCAAGCTGAAGCTTTCTTT

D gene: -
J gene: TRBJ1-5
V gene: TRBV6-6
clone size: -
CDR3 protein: CASSYSGGSNQPQHF
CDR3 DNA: TGTGCCAGCAGTTACTCGGGGGGGAGCAATCAGCCCCAGCATTTT

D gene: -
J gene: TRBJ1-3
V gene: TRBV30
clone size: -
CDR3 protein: CACSHSGNTIYF
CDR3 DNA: TGTGCCTGTAGCCACTCTGGAAACACCATATATTTT

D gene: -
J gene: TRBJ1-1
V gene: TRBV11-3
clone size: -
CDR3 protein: CASTPGGAVWTEAFF
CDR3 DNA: TGTGCCAGCACCCCGGGGGGAGCGGTGTGGACTGAAGCTTTCTTT

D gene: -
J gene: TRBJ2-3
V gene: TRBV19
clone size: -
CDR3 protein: CASSRTEGPQTQYF
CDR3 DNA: TGTGCCAGTAGTCGGACAGAAGGCCCCCAAACGCAGTATTTT

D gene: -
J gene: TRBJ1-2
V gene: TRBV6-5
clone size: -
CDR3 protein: CATKRAGGSYGYTF
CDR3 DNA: TGTGCCACCAAAAGGGCTGGGGGGAGCTATGGCTACACCTTC

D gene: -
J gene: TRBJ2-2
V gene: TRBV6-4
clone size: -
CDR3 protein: CASSASGSNTGELFF
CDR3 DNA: TGTGCCAGCAGTGCCAGCGGCTCGAACACCGGGGAGCTGTTTTTT

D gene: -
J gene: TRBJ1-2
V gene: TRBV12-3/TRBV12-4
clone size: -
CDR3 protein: CASSLQGGGYTF
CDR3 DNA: TGTGCCAGCAGTTTACAGGGAGGCGGCTACACCTTC

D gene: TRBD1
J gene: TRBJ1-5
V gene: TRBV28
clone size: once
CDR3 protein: CASSLWGQGVNQPQHF
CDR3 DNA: TGTGCCAGCAGTTTATGGGGACAGGGGGTAAATCAGCCCCAGCATTTT

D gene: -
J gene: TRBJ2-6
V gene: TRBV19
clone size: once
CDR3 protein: CASSMGLRANVLTF
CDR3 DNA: TGTGCCAGTAGTATGGGCCTCAGGGCCAACGTCCTGACTTTC

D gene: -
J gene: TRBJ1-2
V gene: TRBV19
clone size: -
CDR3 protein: CASSIDGRAAGGGYTF
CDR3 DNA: TGTGCCAGTAGTATAGATGGCAGGGCCGCCGGGGGTGGCTACACCTTC

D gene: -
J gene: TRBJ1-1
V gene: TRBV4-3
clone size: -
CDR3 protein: CASSQVTEAEAFF
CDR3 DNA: TGCGCCAGCAGCCAAGTTACTGAGGCTGAAGCTTTCTTT

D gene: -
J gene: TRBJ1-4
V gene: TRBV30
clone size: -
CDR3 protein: CAWRSTATNEKLFF
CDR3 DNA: TGTGCCTGGAGGTCTACCGCCACTAATGAAAAACTGTTTTTT

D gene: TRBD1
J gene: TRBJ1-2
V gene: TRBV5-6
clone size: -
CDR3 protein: CASSRGQGNGYTF
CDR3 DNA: TGTGCCAGCAGCCGCGGACAGGGTAACGGCTACACCTTC

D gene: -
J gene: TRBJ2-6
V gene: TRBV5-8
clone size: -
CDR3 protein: CALRGVLTF
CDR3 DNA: TGTGCCCTCAGGGGAGTCCTGACTTTC

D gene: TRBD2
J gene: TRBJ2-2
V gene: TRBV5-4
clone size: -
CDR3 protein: CASSPSSGRPTGELFF
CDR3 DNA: TGTGCCAGCAGCCCTTCTAGCGGGAGGCCTACCGGGGAGCTGTTTTTT

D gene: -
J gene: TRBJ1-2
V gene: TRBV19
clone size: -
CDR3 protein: CASSIGEINYGYTF
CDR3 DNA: TGTGCCAGTAGTATCGGGGAAATTAACTATGGCTACACCTTC

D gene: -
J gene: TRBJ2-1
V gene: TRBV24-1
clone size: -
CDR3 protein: CATSDFSPDNEQFF
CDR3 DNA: TGTGCCACCAGTGATTTCTCCCCAGACAATGAGCAGTTCTTC

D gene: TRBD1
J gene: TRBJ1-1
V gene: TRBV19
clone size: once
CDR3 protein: CASSGGTGNTEAFF
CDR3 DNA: TGTGCCAGTAGTGGAGGGACAGGCAACACTGAAGCTTTCTTT

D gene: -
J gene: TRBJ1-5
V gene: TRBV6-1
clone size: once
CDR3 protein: CASSESRQANGPQHF
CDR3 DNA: TGTGCCAGCAGTGAGTCCAGGCAGGCCAACGGGCCCCAGCATTTT

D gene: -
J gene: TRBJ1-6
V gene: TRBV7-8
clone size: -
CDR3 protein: CASSVTPGSPLHF
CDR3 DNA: TGTGCCAGCAGCGTCACCCCCGGGTCACCCCTCCACTTT

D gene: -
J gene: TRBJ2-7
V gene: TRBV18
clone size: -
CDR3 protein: CASSPNPGQHSYEQYF
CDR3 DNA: TGTGCCAGCTCACCCAACCCTGGACAGCACTCCTACGAGCAGTACTTC

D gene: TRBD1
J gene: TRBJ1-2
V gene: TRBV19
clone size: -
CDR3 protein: CASSSQGARGYTF
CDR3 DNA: TGTGCCAGTAGCTCTCAGGGGGCGCGCGGCTACACCTTC

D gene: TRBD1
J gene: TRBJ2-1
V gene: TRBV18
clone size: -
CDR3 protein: CASSPRTGWNEQFF
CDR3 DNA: TGTGCCAGCTCACCCAGGACAGGGTGGAATGAGCAGTTCTTC

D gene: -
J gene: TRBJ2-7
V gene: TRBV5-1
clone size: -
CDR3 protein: CASSLAGGMGYEQYF
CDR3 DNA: TGCGCCAGCAGCTTGGCCGGGGGAATGGGCTACGAGCAGTACTTC

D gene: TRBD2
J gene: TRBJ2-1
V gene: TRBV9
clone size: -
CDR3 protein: CASSGRLADEQFF
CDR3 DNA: TGTGCCAGCAGCGGGCGACTAGCTGATGAGCAGTTCTTC

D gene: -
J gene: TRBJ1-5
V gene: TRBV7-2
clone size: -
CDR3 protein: CASSLASGEPQPQHF
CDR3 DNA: TGTGCCAGCAGCTTAGCGTCGGGAGAGCCACAGCCCCAGCATTTT

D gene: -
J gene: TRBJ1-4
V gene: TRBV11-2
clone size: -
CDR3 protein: CASRHTGNEKLFF
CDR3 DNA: TGTGCCAGCAGACATACAGGGAATGAAAAACTGTTTTTT